This TCR beta chain was obtained from a study of T cell responses to AZD1222 COVID-19 vaccine. Findings and limits, study-wide: Spike-specific TCR breadth and depth went up after people got two AZD1222 doses. The donors showed a predominance of white British ancestry and of females, with possible underestimation of clonal diversity. CD4 TCRs linked to vaccination spanned spike, dominating at 160-218 and 743-854.

As for this clone: Its antigen is not identified.

Profiled with immunoSEQ multiplex PCR; TCRdb holds only in-frame clones, not every one. The sample has 65,000 to 85,000 clones, about 88% seen once. V gave up 4 bases and J gave up 2 bases, with 15 bases separating them. Germline CDR1 reads SGHKS; CDR2 reads YYEKEE (reference sequence). The CDR3 has 15 amino acids. This sample comprised peripheral blood, obtained on day 0 of AZD1222 vaccination. This receptor was taken from an adult in good health. The V and J genes are TRBV5-5 and TRBJ1-2; no firm D call. The CDR3 reads CASSVRSGGNYGYTF. The CDR3 DNA reads TGTGCCAGCAGCGTCAGATCAGGAGGAAACTATGGCTACACCTTC.